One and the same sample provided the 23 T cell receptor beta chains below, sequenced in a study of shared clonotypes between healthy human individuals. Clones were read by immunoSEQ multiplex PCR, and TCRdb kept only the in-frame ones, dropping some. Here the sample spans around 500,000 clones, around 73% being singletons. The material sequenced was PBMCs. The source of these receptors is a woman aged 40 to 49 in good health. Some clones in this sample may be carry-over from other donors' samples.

CDR3 sequence reads: CASSLALAGGREQYF. The CDR3 DNA reads TGCGCCAGCAGCTTGGCTCTAGCGGGAGGTCGCGAGCAGTACTTC. The chain joins TRBV5-1 to TRBJ2-7; 11 positions match TRBD2. V lost 0 bases, J lost 6 bases, and 5 bases stayed unmatched. Germline V gene sequence: CDR1 SGHRS, CDR2 YFSETQ. The CDR3 covers 15 residues.

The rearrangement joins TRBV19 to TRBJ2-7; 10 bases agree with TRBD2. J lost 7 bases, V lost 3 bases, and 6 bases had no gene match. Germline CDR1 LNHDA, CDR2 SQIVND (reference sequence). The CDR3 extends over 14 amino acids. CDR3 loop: CASSITSGVGEQYF. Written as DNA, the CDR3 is TGTGCCAGTAGTATCACTAGCGGGGTCGGAGAGCAGTACTTC.

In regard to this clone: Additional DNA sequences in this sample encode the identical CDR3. This CDR3 reads CASSLRREETQYF. CDR3 DNA: TGTGCCAGCAGTTTAAGGAGGGAAGAGACCCAGTACTTC. The V gene is TRBV27, the J gene TRBJ2-5, with D perhaps TRBD2 (6 bases). The CDR3 has 13 amino acids. Germline-derived CDR1 and CDR2 are MNHEY and SMNVEV (reference sequence). V was shortened by 2 bases and J by 3 bases, with 7 bases between the two germline ends.

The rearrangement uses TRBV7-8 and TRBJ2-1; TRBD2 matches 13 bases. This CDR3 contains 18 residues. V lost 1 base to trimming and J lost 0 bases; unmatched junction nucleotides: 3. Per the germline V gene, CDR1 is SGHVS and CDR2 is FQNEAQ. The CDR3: CASSLEGLAGSSYNEQFF. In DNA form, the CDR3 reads TGTGCCAGCAGCTTAGAGGGACTAGCGGGGAGCTCCTACAATGAGCAGTTCTTC.

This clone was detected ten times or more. CDR3 bases: TGTGCCAGCAGTTTAGCTGCAACTAATGAAAAACTGTTTTTT. Residues: CASSLAATNEKLFF. The chain recombines TRBV27 with TRBJ1-4; D is unresolved. Germline V gene data show CDR1 as MNHEY and CDR2 as SMNVEV (reference sequence). The CDR3 consists of 14 residues. The V end was cut by 2 bases, the J end by 0 bases, with 4 bases between.

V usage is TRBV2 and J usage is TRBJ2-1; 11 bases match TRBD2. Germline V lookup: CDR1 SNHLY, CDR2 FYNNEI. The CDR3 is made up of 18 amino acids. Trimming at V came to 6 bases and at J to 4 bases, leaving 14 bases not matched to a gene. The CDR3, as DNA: TGTGCCAGCAGCCCGAAAGTTAGCGGGAGGGCCGGTTACAATGAGCAGTTCTTC. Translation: CASSPKVSGRAGYNEQFF.

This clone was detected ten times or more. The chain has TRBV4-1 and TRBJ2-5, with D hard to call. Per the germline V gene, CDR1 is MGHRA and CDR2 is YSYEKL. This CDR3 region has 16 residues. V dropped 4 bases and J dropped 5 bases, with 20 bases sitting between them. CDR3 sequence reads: CASSRQNENSPETQYF. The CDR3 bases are TGCGCCAGCAGCCGCCAAAATGAGAATAGTCCGGAGACCCAGTACTTC.

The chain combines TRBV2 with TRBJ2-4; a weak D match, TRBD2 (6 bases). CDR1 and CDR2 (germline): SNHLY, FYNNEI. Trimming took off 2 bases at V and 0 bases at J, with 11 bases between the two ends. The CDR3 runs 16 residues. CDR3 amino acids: CASSEPPGLAKNIQYF. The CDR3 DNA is TGTGCCAGCAGTGAACCACCGGGACTAGCCAAAAACATTCAGTACTTC.

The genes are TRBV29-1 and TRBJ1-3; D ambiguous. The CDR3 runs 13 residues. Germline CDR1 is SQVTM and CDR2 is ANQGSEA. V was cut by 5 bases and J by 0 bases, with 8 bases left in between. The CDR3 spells CSVSIGSGNTIYF. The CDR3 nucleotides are TGCAGCGTTAGTATCGGCTCTGGAAACACCATATATTTT.

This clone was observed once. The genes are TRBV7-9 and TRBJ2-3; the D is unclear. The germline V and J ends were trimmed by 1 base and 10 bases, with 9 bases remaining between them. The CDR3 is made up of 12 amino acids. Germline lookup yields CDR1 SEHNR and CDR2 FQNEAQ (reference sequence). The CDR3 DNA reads TGTGCCAGCAGCTTAGGGCCAGCGCCGCAGTATTTT. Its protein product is CASSLGPAPQYF.

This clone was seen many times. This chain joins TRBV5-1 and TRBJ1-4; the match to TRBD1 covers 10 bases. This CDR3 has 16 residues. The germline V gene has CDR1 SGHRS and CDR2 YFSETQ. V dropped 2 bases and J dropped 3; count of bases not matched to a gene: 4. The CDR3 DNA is TGCGCCAGCAGCTTTGACGGACAGGGGGCTAATGAAAAACTGTTTTTT. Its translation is CASSFDGQGANEKLFF.

DNA for the CDR3: TGTGCCAGCAGTCAAGGGCTAAGAACCTACGAGCAGTACTTC. This translates into CASSQGLRTYEQYF. V gene TRBV28 combines with J gene TRBJ2-7; D ambiguous. The V and J ends lost 5 bases and 2 bases respectively, with 13 bases between them. Germline-derived CDR1 and CDR2 are MDHEN and SYDVKM. This CDR3 contains 14 residues.

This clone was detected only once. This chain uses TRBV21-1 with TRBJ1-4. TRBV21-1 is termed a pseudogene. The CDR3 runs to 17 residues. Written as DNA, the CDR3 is TGTGCCAGCAGCGTCTCCGGGGTACGCGAAACTAATGAAAAACTGTTTTTT. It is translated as CASSVSGVRETNEKLFF.

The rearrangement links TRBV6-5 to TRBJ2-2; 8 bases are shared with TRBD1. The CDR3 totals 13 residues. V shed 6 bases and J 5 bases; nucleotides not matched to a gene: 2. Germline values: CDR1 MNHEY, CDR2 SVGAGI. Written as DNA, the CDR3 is TGTGCCAGCAGCCGGACAGGGACCGGGGAGCTGTTTTTT. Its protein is CASSRTGTGELFF.

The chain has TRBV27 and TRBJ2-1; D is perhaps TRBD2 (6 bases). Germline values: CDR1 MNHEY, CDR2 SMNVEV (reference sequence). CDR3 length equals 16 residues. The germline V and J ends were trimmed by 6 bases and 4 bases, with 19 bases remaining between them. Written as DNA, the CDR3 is TGTGCCAGCAGCCCCTTTCCGGGAGCCTCTTACAATGAGCAGTTCTTC. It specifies CASSPFPGASYNEQFF.

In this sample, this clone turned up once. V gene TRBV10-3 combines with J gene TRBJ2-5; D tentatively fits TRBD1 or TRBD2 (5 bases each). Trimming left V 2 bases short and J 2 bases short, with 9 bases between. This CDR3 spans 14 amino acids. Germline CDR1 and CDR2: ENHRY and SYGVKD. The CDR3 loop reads CAISERGAQETQYF. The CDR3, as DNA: TGTGCCATCAGTGAGAGAGGGGCTCAAGAGACCCAGTACTTC.

CDR3: CASSTLDRNQPQHF. In DNA, the CDR3 is TGTGCCAGCAGTACCTTGGACAGGAATCAGCCCCAGCATTTT. The chain employs TRBV28 and TRBJ1-5; 7 bases match TRBD1. Trimming at V came to 5 bases and at J to 4 bases, leaving 5 bases not matched to a gene. Germline V CDR1 and CDR2: MDHEN, SYDVKM. This CDR3 is 14 amino acids long.

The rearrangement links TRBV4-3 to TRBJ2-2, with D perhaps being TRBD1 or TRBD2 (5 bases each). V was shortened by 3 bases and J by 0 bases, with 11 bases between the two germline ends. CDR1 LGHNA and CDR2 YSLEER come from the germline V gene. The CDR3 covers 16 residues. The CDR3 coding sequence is TGCGCCAGCAGCCAGGGACGATTTTCGAACACCGGGGAGCTGTTTTTT. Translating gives CASSQGRFSNTGELFF.

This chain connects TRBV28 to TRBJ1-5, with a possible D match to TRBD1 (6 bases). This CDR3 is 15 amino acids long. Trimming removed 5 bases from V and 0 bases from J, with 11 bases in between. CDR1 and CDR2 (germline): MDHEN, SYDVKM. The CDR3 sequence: CASSATGFSNQPQHF. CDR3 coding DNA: TGTGCCAGCAGTGCTACAGGGTTTAGCAATCAGCCCCAGCATTTT.

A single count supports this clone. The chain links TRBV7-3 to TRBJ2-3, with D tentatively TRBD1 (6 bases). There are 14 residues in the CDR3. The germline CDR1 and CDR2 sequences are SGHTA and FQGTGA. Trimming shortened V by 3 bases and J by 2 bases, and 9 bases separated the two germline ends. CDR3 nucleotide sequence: TGTGCCAGCAGCTTTGACAGGAACACAGATACGCAGTATTTT. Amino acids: CASSFDRNTDTQYF.

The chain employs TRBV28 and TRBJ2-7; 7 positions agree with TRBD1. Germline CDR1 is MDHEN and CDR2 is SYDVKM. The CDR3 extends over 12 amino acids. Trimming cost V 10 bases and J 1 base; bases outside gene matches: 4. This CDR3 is CATTTGSYEQYF. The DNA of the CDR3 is TGTGCCACCACGACAGGGTCCTACGAGCAGTACTTC. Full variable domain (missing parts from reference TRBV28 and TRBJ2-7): DVKVTQSSRYLVKRTGEKVFLECVQDMDHENMFWYRQDPGLGLRLIYFSYDVKMKEKGDIPEGYSVSREKKERFSLILESASTNQTSMYLCATTTGSYEQYFGPGTRLTVT.

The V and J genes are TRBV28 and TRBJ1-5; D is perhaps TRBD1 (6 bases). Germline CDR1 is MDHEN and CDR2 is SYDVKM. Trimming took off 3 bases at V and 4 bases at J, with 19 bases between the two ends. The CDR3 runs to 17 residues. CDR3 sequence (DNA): TGTGCCAGCAGTTTTGCACAGGGAAGGGGTATTAATCAGCCCCAGCATTTT. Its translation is CASSFAQGRGINQPQHF.

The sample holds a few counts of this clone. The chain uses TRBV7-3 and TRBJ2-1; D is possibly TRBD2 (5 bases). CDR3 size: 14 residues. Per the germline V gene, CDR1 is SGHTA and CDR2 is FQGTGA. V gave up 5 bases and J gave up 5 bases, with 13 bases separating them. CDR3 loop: CASSPSGGHNEQFF. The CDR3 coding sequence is TGTGCCAGCAGCCCCAGCGGAGGTCACAATGAGCAGTTCTTC.